The 27 T cell receptor beta chains presented below share a single source sample, sequenced in a study of shared clonotypes between healthy human individuals. Produced via immunoSEQ multiplex PCR; TCRdb's table is partial and in-frame only. The data show about 560,000 clones, with around 80% seen just once and around 12% held by the top ten. The specimen sequenced was PBMCs. The receptors were sampled from a woman aged 35 to 49 in good health. Some clones in this sample may be carry-over from other donors' samples.

The table lists this clone with many counts. The V gene is TRBV10-2, the J gene TRBJ2-1; TRBD2 matches 15 bases. The junction had 5 bases not matched to a gene; V was cut back by 1 base and J by 7 bases. This CDR3 has 17 residues. Germline V CDR1 and CDR2: WSHSY, SAAADI. The CDR3 is CASSEFRTSGRANEQFF. The CDR3, as DNA: TGCGCCAGCAGTGAGTTCCGGACTAGCGGGAGGGCGAATGAGCAGTTCTTC.

In DNA, the CDR3 is TGTGCCAGCTCACCAGACGGGTATAGCAATCAGCCCCAGCATTTT. As protein: CASSPDGYSNQPQHF. The chain combines TRBV18 with TRBJ1-5; D is ambiguous. V was pared by 2 bases and J by 0 bases, with 8 bases between. Germline loops: CDR1 KGHSH, CDR2 LQKENI. This CDR3 contains 15 residues.

V and J are TRBV28 and TRBJ1-1; D perhaps matches TRBD1 (5 bases). This CDR3 comprises 12 residues. Trimming took 6 bases from V and 4 from J, leaving 9 bases between them. Germline V gene data show CDR1 as MDHEN and CDR2 as SYDVKM. As DNA, the CDR3 is TGTGCCAGCAGCCGGGGGTTCACTGAAGCTTTCTTT. This codes for CASSRGFTEAFF. Full variable domain (outside the CDR3, taken from reference TRBV28 and TRBJ1-1): DVKVTQSSRYLVKRTGEKVFLECVQDMDHENMFWYRQDPGLGLRLIYFSYDVKMKEKGDIPEGYSVSREKKERFSLILESASTNQTSMYLCASSRGFTEAFFGQGTRLTVV.

The chain couples TRBV7-6 to TRBJ1-1; 7 bases are a match to TRBD1. V shed 6 bases and J 6 bases; nucleotides not matched to a gene: 4. The germline gives CDR1 SGHVS, CDR2 FNYEAQ. CDR3 size: 12 residues. The CDR3 sequence is CASSSQGPEAFF. The CDR3 nucleotides read TGTGCCAGCAGTTCACAGGGGCCTGAAGCTTTCTTT.

J is TRBJ1-5 and V is TRBV7-2; TRBD1 aligns across 7 bases. The ends lost 1 base at V and 2 bases at J; junction bases unmatched: 5. The germline V gene has CDR1 SGHTA and CDR2 FQGNSA. The CDR3 runs to 16 residues. The CDR3 nucleotides read TGTGCCAGCAGCTTAGTCGGGACAGAAGGCAATCAGCCCCAGCATTTT. It codes for CASSLVGTEGNQPQHF.

The CDR3, as DNA: TGTGCCAGCAGCTTGGCGAGTAGTGGAGAGACCCAGTACTTC. Protein: CASSLASSGETQYF. The chain joins TRBV5-4 to TRBJ2-5; D gene uncertain. Germline V gives CDR1 SGHNT, CDR2 YYREEE (reference sequence). CDR3 size: 14 residues. The V end lost 0 bases, the J end lost 4 bases, and 10 bases lay between the germline ends.

This clone was seen only once. The CDR3 loop is CASSVQGWTEAFF. The CDR3 region has the DNA TGTGCCAGTAGTGTCCAGGGTTGGACTGAAGCTTTCTTT. V is TRBV19 and J is TRBJ1-1; D possibly corresponds to TRBD1 (5 bases). The CDR3 sequence is 13 residues long. Trimming cost V 5 bases and J 5 bases, with 12 bases left between them. Germline CDR1 is LNHDA and CDR2 is SQIVND (reference sequence). The whole variable domain, filled in from reference TRBV19 and TRBJ1-1, reads DGGITQSPKYLFRKEGQNVTLSCEQNLNHDAMYWYRQDPGQGLRLIYYSQIVNDFQKGDIAEGYSVSREKKESFPLTVTSAQKNPTAFYLCASSVQGWTEAFFGQGTRLTVV.

The chain recombines TRBV30 with TRBJ2-7, with D perhaps assigned TRBD1 or TRBD2 (6 bases each). This CDR3 has 12 residues. CDR1 and CDR2 (germline): GTSNPN, SVGIG (reference sequence). The V and J ends lost 2 bases and 4 bases respectively, with 9 bases between them. CDR3 amino acids: CAWSRGTYEQYF. CDR3 coding DNA: TGTGCCTGGAGTAGGGGGACTTACGAGCAGTACTTC.

CDR3 sequence (DNA): TGTGCCATCAGTGCGGACGAAGGCTATGGCTACACCTTC. It is translated as CAISADEGYGYTF. The V gene is TRBV10-3, the J gene TRBJ1-2; D remains unclear. Deletions cut 4 bases from V and 4 bases from J, with 10 bases between. The CDR3 has 13 residues. The germline gives CDR1 ENHRY, CDR2 SYGVKD.

V and J are TRBV4-2 and TRBJ1-5; D is perhaps TRBD1 (5 bases). Germline CDR1 reads LGHNA; CDR2 reads YNFKEQ. This CDR3 has 14 amino acids. V lost 3 bases and J lost 7, with 13 bases in between. This CDR3 is CASSQIGVEQPQHF. CDR3 in DNA: TGTGCCAGCAGCCAGATAGGGGTGGAGCAGCCCCAGCATTTT.

The chain is built from TRBV6-6 and TRBJ2-3; no clear D. Trimming cost V 5 bases and J 0 bases, with 9 bases left between them. The CDR3 is 14 residues long. Germline V gene data show CDR1 as MNHNY and CDR2 as SVGAGI (reference sequence). The CDR3 sequence is CASSHWDSTDTQYF. The CDR3 DNA sequence: TGTGCCAGCAGTCACTGGGATAGCACAGATACGCAGTATTTT.

This rearrangement joins TRBV11-1 to TRBJ2-7; the D is unclear. The CDR3 spans 11 residues. Germline assignment: CDR1 SGHAT and CDR2 FQDESV (reference sequence). V gave up 1 base and J gave up 4 bases, with 2 bases separating them. CDR3 bases: TGTGCCAGCAGCTTAGTTTACGAGCAGTACTTC. Amino acids: CASSLVYEQYF.

The chain is built from TRBV5-6 and TRBJ1-2; no reliable D call. CDR1 and CDR2 from the germline V gene are SGHDT and YYEEEE. This CDR3 region has 14 residues. Trimming removed 0 bases from V and 4 bases from J, with 10 bases in between. CDR3 DNA: TGTGCCAGCAGCTTGGGCAGAAGTTCCTATGGCTACACCTTC. It translates to CASSLGRSSYGYTF.

V gene TRBV28 combines with J gene TRBJ2-7, with 9 bases identical to TRBD1. The germline CDR1 and CDR2 sequences are MDHEN and SYDVKM. The CDR3 covers 18 residues. Trimming cost V 5 bases and J 3 bases; bases outside gene matches: 17. CDR3 bases: TGTGCCAGCAGTCCCCCGACAGGGGGTTTCGTGCGGAGCTACGAGCAGTACTTC. It encodes CASSPPTGGFVRSYEQYF. Complete variable domain (other parts from reference TRBV28 and TRBJ2-7): DVKVTQSSRYLVKRTGEKVFLECVQDMDHENMFWYRQDPGLGLRLIYFSYDVKMKEKGDIPEGYSVSREKKERFSLILESASTNQTSMYLCASSPPTGGFVRSYEQYFGPGTRLTVT.

The sample holds one count of this clone. V and J are TRBV27 and TRBJ2-5; 9 bases fit TRBD2. Germline V gives CDR1 MNHEY, CDR2 SMNVEV (reference sequence). The CDR3 has 14 amino acids. The chain's CDR3 is CQDRLAALRETQYF. The CDR3 DNA follows: TGTCAAGACCGACTAGCGGCTCTCCGGGAGACCCAGTACTTC.

This clone appeared many times. V gene TRBV5-6 combines with J gene TRBJ2-3; no firm D call. The germline V gene encodes CDR1 SGHDT and CDR2 YYEEEE. The CDR3 is made up of 13 amino acids. V was pared by 1 base and J by 2 bases, with 5 bases between. Here the CDR3 reads CASSLINTDTQYF. Here the CDR3 DNA reads TGTGCCAGCAGCTTGATCAACACAGATACGCAGTATTTT.

This clone was seen a few times. This may be a read error, as it is one base from a much larger clone. The chain links TRBV6-1 to TRBJ2-2; tentatively, D is TRBD2 (5 bases). The CDR3 contains 16 residues. From germline, CDR1 is MNHNS and CDR2 SASEGT. CDR3 sequence: CASSEGAALHTGEPFF. The DNA of the CDR3 is TGTGCCAGCAGTGAAGGTGCAGCTCTACATACCGGGGAGCCGTTTTTT.

The genes are TRBV11-2 and TRBJ1-4; D remains ambiguous. The CDR3 runs 16 residues. Trimming shortened V by 5 bases and J by 5 bases, and 18 bases separated the two germline ends. CDR1 is SGHAT, CDR2 FQNNGV, per germline. The CDR3 is CASSQEQSLLNEKLFF. CDR3 in DNA: TGTGCCAGCAGCCAAGAGCAGTCTCTATTAAATGAAAAACTGTTTTTT.

About this clone: A much larger clone lies one base from this, so it may be a read error. Other DNA sequences of this sample code for an identical CDR3. This chain links TRBV28 with TRBJ2-6, with unresolved D. The CDR3 is 16 residues long. Germline V lookup: CDR1 MDHEN, CDR2 SYDVKM. CDR3 loop: CASSLGTVSGANVLTF. The DNA of the CDR3 is TGTGCTAGCAGTTTGGGTACAGTCTCTGGGGCCAACGTCCTGACTTTC.

V is TRBV18 and J is TRBJ2-3; D uncertain. Germline CDR1 reads KGHSH; CDR2 reads LQKENI. The CDR3 contains 11 residues. Trimming took off 6 bases at V and 6 bases at J, with 7 bases between the two ends. The CDR3 coding sequence is TGTGCCAGCTCCGACGACGATACGCAGTATTTT. It is translated as CASSDDDTQYF. Based on the CDR3 plus reference TRBV18 and TRBJ2-3, the full variable domain is NAGVMQNPRHLVRRRGQEARLRCSPMKGHSHVYWYRQLPEEGLKFMVYLQKENIIDESGMPKERFSAEFPKEGPSILRIQQVVRGDSAAYFCASSDDDTQYFGPGTRLTVL.

The chain joins TRBV11-2 to TRBJ1-4, with a weak D call TRBD1 (6 bases). V was trimmed by 4 bases and J by 6 bases, leaving 15 bases between them. Per the germline V gene, CDR1 is SGHAT and CDR2 is FQNNGV. The CDR3 totals 15 residues. CDR3 DNA: TGTGCCAGCAGCTCAGGACAGAGGATTTATGAAAAACTGTTTTTT. Encoded protein: CASSSGQRIYEKLFF. The full variable domain, completed using reference TRBV11-2 and TRBJ1-4, is EAGVAQSPRYKIIEKRQSVAFWCNPISGHATLYWYQQILGQGPKLLIQFQNNGVVDDSQLPKDRFSAERLKGVDSTLKIQPAKLEDSAVYLCASSSGQRIYEKLFFGSGTQLSVL.

The chain links TRBV5-1 to TRBJ2-2; D is possibly TRBD1 (5 bases). In germline, CDR1 is SGHRS, CDR2 YFSETQ. V lost 5 bases, J lost 2 bases, and 10 bases lay in between. The CDR3 has 14 residues. The CDR3 DNA reads as TGCGCCAGCAGTCAGGGCCTTAACACCGGGGAGCTGTTTTTT. Protein: CASSQGLNTGELFF. Supplemented by reference TRBV5-1 and TRBJ2-2, the full variable domain reads KAGVTQTPRYLIKTRGQQVTLSCSPISGHRSVSWYQQTPGQGLQFLFEYFSETQRNKGNFPGRFSGRQFSNSRSEMNVSTLELGDSALYLCASSQGLNTGELFFGEGSRLTVL.

The V gene is TRBV27, the J gene TRBJ1-1; no definite D call. There are 15 residues in the CDR3. Trimming took 8 bases from V and 4 from J, leaving 20 bases between them. Per the germline V gene, CDR1 is MNHEY and CDR2 is SMNVEV (reference sequence). The DNA of the CDR3 is TGTGCCAGCTGTCCTTTAACCTCCGCGGGCACTGAAGCTTTCTTT. Translated, it gives CASCPLTSAGTEAFF.

The chain carries TRBV4-2 and TRBJ2-5; the D is unclear. Germline CDR1 and CDR2: LGHNA and YNFKEQ. This CDR3 spans 13 amino acids. V gave up 5 bases and J gave up 1 base, with 8 bases separating them. CDR3 nucleotide sequence: TGTGCCAGCAGCTTCCGACGCCAAGAGACCCAGTACTTC. Its protein is CASSFRRQETQYF.

This clone was seen only a few times. The chain recombines TRBV29-1 with TRBJ2-5; tentatively, D is TRBD1 or TRBD2 (7 bases each). V lost 5 bases to trimming and J lost 5 bases, with 24 bases between them. The germline V gene has CDR1 SQVTM and CDR2 ANQGSEA. The CDR3 consists of 16 residues. CDR3 region: CSVTIGTAGSGETQYF. The CDR3 DNA sequence: TGCAGCGTTACAATCGGGACAGCGGGGTCCGGGGAGACCCAGTACTTC.

The genes are TRBV10-3 and TRBJ1-1; tentatively, D is TRBD1 (5 bases). Between the trimmed V and J ends, which lost 1 base and 3 bases, there was a span of 15 bases. The length of the CDR3 is 16 residues. The germline V gene encodes CDR1 ENHRY and CDR2 SYGVKD. The CDR3 sequence: CAISEYPPGMDTEAFF. The DNA of the CDR3 is TGTGCCATCAGTGAGTATCCCCCAGGGATGGACACTGAAGCTTTCTTT.

This clone was picked up a small number of times. V usage is TRBV30 and J usage is TRBJ2-7; 10 nucleotides line up with TRBD1. V lost 7 bases, J lost 0 bases, and 3 bases stayed unmatched. Germline values: CDR1 GTSNPN, CDR2 SVGIG (reference sequence). The CDR3 consists of 13 residues. In nucleotides, the CDR3 is TGTGCCTACCGGGACAGGGGCTCCTACGAGCAGTACTTC. Protein sequence: CAYRDRGSYEQYF.